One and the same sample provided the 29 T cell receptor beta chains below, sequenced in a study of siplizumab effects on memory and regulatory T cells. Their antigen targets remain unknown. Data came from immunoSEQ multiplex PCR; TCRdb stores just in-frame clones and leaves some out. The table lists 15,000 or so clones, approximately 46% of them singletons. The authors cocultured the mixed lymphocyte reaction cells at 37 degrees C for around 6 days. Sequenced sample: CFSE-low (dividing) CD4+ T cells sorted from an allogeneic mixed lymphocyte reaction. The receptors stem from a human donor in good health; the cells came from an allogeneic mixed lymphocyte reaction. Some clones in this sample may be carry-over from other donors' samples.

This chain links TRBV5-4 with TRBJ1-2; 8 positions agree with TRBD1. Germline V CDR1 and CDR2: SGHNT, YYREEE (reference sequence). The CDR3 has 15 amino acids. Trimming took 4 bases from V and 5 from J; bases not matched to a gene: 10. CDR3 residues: CASSAIPQGAYGYTF. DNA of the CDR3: TGTGCCAGCAGCGCCATACCCCAGGGGGCTTATGGCTACACCTTC.

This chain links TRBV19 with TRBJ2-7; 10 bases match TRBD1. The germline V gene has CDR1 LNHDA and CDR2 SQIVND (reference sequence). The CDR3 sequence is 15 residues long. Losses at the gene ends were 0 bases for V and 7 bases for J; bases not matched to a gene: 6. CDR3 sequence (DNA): TGTGCCAGTAGTATAGATCTGACAGGGGGCGGAGAGCAGTACTTC. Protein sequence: CASSIDLTGGGEQYF. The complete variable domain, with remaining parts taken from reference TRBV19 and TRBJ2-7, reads DGGITQSPKYLFRKEGQNVTLSCEQNLNHDAMYWYRQDPGQGLRLIYYSQIVNDFQKGDIAEGYSVSREKKESFPLTVTSAQKNPTAFYLCASSIDLTGGGEQYFGPGTRLTVT.

CDR3 in amino acids: CASSPGTRSQYF. The CDR3 nucleotides are TGTGCCAGCAGTCCCGGGACTAGGTCCCAGTACTTC. The gene calls are TRBV27 and TRBJ2-5, with 8 bases that match TRBD2. This CDR3 has 12 amino acids. Germline loops: CDR1 MNHEY, CDR2 SMNVEV (reference sequence). J lost 9 bases, V lost 5 bases, and 5 bases had no gene match.

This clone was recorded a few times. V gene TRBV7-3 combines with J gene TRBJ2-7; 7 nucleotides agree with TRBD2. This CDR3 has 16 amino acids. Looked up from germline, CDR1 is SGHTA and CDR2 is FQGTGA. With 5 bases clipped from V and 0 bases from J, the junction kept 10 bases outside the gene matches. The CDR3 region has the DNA TGTGCCAGCAGCCCAGTAGCGGGCTCAGACTCCTACGAGCAGTACTTC. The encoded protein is CASSPVAGSDSYEQYF.

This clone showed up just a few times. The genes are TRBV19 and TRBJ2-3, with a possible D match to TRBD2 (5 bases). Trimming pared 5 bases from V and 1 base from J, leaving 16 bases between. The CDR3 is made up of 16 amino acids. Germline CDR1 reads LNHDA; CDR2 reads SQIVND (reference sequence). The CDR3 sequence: CASSPQLAVGTDTQYF. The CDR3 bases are TGTGCCAGTAGTCCTCAGCTAGCCGTGGGCACAGATACGCAGTATTTT.

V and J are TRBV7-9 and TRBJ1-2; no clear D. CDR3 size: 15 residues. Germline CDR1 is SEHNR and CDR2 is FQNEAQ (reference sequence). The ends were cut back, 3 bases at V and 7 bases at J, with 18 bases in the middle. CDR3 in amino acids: CASSLISGPLSGYTF. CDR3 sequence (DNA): TGTGCCAGCAGCTTGATCTCGGGTCCCTTAAGTGGCTACACCTTC.

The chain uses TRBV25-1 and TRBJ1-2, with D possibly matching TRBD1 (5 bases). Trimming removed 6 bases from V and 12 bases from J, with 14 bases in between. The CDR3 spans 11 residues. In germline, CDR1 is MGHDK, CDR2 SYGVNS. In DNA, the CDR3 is TGTGCCAGCAGCGGGGGAGGGAGTAACACCTTC. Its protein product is CASSGGGSNTF.

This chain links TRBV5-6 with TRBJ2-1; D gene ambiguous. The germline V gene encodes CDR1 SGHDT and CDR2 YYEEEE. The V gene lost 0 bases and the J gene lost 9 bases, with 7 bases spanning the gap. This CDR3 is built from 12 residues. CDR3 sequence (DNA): TGTGCCAGCAGCTTGGTGGGGTTTGAGCAGTTCTTC. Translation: CASSLVGFEQFF.

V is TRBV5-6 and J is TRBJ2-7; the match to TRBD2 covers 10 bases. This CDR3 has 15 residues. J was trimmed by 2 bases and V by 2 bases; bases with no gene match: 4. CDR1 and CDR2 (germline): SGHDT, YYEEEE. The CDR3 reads CASSLWTSGPYEQYF. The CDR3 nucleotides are TGTGCCAGCAGCTTATGGACTAGCGGACCCTACGAGCAGTACTTC.

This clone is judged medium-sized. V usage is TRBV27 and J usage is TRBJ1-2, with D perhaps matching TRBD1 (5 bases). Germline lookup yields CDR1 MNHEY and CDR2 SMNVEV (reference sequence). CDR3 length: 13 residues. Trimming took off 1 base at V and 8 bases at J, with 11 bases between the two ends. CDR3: CASSLFGGGGYTF. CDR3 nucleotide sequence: TGTGCCAGCAGTTTATTCGGGGGAGGCGGCTACACCTTC.

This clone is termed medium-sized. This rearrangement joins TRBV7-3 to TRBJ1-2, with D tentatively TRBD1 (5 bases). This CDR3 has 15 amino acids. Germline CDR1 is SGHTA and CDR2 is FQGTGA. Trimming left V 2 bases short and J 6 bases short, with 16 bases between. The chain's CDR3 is CASSLAQGTWDGYTF. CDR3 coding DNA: TGTGCCAGCAGCTTAGCCCAGGGCACCTGGGATGGCTACACCTTC. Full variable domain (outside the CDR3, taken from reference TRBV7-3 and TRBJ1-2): GAGVSQTPSNKVTEKGKYVELRCDPISGHTALYWYRQSLGQGPEFLIYFQGTGAADDSGLPNDRFFAVRPEGSVSTLKIQRTERGDSAVYLCASSLAQGTWDGYTFGSGTRLTVV.

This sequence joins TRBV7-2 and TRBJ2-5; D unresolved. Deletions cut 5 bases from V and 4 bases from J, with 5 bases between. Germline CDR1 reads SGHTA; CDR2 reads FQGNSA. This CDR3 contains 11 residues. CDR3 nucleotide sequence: TGTGCCAGCAGCAACAGAGAGACCCAGTACTTC. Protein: CASSNRETQYF.

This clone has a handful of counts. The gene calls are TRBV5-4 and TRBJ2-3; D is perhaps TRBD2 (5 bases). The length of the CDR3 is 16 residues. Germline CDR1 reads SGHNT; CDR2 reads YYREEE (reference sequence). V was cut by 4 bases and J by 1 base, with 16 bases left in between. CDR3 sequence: CASSPKREWGTDTQYF. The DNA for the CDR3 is TGTGCCAGCAGCCCCAAAAGGGAGTGGGGCACAGATACGCAGTATTTT.

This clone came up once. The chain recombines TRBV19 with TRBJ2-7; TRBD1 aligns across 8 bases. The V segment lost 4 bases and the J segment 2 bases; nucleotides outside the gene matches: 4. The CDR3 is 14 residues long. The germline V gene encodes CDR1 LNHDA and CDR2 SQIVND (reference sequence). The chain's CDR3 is CASSKAGGAYEQYF. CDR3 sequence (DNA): TGTGCCAGTAGTAAGGCAGGGGGCGCCTACGAGCAGTACTTC.

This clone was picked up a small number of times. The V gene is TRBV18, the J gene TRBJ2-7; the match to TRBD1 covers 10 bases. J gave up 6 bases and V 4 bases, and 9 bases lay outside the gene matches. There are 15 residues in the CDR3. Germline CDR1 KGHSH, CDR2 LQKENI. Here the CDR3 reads CASSRQGATKGEQYF. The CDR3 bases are TGTGCCAGCTCACGACAGGGGGCAACGAAGGGCGAGCAGTACTTC. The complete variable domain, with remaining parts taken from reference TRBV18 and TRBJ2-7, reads NAGVMQNPRHLVRRRGQEARLRCSPMKGHSHVYWYRQLPEEGLKFMVYLQKENIIDESGMPKERFSAEFPKEGPSILRIQQVVRGDSAAYFCASSRQGATKGEQYFGPGTRLTVT.

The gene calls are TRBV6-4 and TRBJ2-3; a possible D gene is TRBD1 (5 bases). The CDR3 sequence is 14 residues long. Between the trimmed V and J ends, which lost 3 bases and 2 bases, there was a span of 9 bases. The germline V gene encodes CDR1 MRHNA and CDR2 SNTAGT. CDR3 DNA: TGTGCCAGCAGTGAAGACAGATACACAGATACGCAGTATTTT. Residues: CASSEDRYTDTQYF.

CDR3: CASSLRAGQNFNYGYTF. The CDR3, as DNA: TGTGCCAGCAGCTTGAGAGCGGGACAGAATTTTAACTATGGCTACACCTTC. The rearrangement joins TRBV7-9 to TRBJ1-2, with 7 bases aligning to TRBD1. Trimming removed 3 bases from V and 1 base from J; junction bases left unmatched: 11. Germline V gene lookup returns CDR1 SEHNR and CDR2 FQNEAQ (reference sequence). CDR3 size: 17 residues. Full variable domain (rest looked up from reference TRBV7-9 and TRBJ1-2): DTGVSQNPRHKITKRGQNVTFRCDPISEHNRLYWYRQTLGQGPEFLTYFQNEAQLEKSRLLSDRFSAERPKGSFSTLEIQRTEQGDSAMYLCASSLRAGQNFNYGYTFGSGTRLTVV.

The CDR3 here is CASSQATDGGVYYEQYF. CDR3 bases: TGTGCCAGCAGCCAAGCTACCGACGGTGGCGTATACTACGAGCAGTACTTC. V usage is TRBV5-4 and J usage is TRBJ2-7; D not certain. CDR3 length: 17 residues. V was shortened by 4 bases and J by 3 bases, with 23 bases between the two germline ends. Germline CDR1 reads SGHNT; CDR2 reads YYREEE (reference sequence).

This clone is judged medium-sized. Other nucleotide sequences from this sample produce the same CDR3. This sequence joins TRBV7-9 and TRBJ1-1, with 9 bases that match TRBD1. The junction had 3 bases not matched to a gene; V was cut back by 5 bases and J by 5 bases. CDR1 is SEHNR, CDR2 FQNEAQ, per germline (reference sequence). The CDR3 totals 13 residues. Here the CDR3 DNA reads TGTGCCAGCAGCCCGACAGGGGGAACTGAAGCTTTCTTT. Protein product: CASSPTGGTEAFF.

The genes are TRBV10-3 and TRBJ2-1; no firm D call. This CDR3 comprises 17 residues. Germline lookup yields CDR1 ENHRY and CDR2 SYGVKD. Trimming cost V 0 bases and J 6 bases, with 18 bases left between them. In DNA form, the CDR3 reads TGTGCCATCAGTGAGTCGCTGGAAACTTGGGGTTCCAATGAGCAGTTCTTC. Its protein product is CAISESLETWGSNEQFF.

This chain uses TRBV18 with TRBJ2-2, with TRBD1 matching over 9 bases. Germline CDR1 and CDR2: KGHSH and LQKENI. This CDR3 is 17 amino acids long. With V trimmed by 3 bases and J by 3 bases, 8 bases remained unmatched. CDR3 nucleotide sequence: TGTGCCAGCTCACCGCCACAGGGGGCTCCCTACACCGGGGAGCTGTTTTTT. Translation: CASSPPQGAPYTGELFF.

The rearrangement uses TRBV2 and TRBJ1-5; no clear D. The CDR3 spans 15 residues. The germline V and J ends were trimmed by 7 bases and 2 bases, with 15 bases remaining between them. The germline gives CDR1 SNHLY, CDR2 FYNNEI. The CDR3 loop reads CASKGQVFGNQPQHF. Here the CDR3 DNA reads TGTGCCAGCAAAGGGCAGGTATTTGGCAATCAGCCCCAGCATTTT.

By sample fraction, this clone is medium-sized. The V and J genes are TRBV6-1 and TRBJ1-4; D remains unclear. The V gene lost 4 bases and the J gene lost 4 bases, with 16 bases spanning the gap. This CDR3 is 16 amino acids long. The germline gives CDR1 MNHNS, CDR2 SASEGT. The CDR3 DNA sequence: TGTGCCAGCAGTGTTCTGGGTTACGGCAGTAATGAAAAACTGTTTTTT. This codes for CASSVLGYGSNEKLFF.

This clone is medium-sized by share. As DNA, the CDR3 is TGTGCCAGCAGCACTCTTGGGAATGAGCAGTTCTTC. Its translation is CASSTLGNEQFF. The gene calls are TRBV9 and TRBJ2-1; D is uncertain. The germline gives CDR1 SGDLS, CDR2 YYNGEE. V was cut by 4 bases and J by 7 bases, with 9 bases left in between. The CDR3 runs to 12 residues.

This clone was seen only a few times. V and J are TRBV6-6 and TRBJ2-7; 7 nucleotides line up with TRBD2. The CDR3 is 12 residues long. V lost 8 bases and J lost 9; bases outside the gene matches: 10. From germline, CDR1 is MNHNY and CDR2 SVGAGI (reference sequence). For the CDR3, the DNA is TGTGCCAGCCAAAACGGGAGGAGTTGGCAGTACTTC. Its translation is CASQNGRSWQYF.

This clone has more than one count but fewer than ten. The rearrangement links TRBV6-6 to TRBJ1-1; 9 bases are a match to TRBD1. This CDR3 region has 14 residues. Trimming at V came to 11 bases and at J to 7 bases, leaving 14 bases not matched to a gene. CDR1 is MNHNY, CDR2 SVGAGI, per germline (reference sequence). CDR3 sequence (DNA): TGTGCCTCTTATCTACAGGGGGCGCGGAATGAAGCTTTCTTT. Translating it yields CASYLQGARNEAFF.

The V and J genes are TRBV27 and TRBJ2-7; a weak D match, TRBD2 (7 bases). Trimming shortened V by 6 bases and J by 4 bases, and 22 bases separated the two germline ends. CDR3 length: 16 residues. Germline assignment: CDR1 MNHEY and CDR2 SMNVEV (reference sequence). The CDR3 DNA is TGTGCCAGCAGCGGGAAGGGGGGGGGCGTTAGATACGAGCAGTACTTC. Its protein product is CASSGKGGGVRYEQYF.

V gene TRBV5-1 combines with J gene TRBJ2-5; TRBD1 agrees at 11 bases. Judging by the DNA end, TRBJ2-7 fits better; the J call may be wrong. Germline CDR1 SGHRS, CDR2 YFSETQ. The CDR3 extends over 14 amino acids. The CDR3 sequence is CASSPRTGGIEQYF. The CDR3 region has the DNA TGCGCCAGCAGCCCTCGGACAGGGGGCATCGAGCAGTACTTC.

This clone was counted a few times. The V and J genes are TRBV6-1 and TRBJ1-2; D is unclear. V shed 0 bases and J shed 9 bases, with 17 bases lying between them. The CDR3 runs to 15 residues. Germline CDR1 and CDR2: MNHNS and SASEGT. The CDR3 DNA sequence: TGTGCCAGCAGTGAAGCGGAGTGGCGCGTTTTGAGCTACACCTTC. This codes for CASSEAEWRVLSYTF.